This entry concerns a single TCR beta chain. This entry is derived from a study of shared clonotypes between healthy human individuals. This table comes from immunoSEQ multiplex PCR, and its TCRdb copy is limited to in-frame clones, with some not included. The top ten clones hold roughly 0.07% of a sample with approximately 180,000 clones, over 80% of them seen once. V gave up 6 bases and J gave up 3 bases; unmatched junction bases: 22. This CDR3 spans 20 amino acids. The germline V gene encodes CDR1 KGHSH and CDR2 LQKENI. Sequenced input: naive CD4+ T cells sorted from blood. Regarding subset: CD45RA+ positively selected. The receptor was isolated from a woman in her thirties in good health. The V gene is TRBV18, the J gene TRBJ2-3, with 9 positions matching TRBD2. CDR3 amino acids: CASSHKGQKNSGSKTDTQYF. The CDR3 region has the DNA TGTGCCAGCTCCCATAAGGGGCAGAAGAATAGCGGGAGTAAAACAGATACGCAGTATTTT.